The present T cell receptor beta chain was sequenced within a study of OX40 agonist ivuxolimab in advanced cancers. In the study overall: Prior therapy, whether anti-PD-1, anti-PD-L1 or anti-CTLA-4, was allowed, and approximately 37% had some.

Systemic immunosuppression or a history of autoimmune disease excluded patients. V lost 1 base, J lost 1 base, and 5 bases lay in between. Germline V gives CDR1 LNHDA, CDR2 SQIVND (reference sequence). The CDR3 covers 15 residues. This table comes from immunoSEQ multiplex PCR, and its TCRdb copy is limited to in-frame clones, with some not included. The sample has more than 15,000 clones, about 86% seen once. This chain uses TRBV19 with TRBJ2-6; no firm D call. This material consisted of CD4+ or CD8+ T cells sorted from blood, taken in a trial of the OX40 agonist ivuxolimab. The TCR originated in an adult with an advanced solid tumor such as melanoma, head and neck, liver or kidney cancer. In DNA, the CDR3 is TGTGCCAGTAGTATAGTGGTTTCTGGGGCCAACGTCCTGACTTTC. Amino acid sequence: CASSIVVSGANVLTF.